One and the same sample provided the 24 T cell receptor beta chains below, sequenced in a study of T cell responses to AZD1222 COVID-19 vaccine. This table comes from immunoSEQ multiplex PCR, and its TCRdb copy is limited to in-frame clones, with some not included. Found here are about 140,000 clones, roughly 90% of them singletons; the top ten hold under 3.5%. Here the sequenced sample was peripheral blood, taken on day 0 of AZD1222 vaccination. These TCRs come from an adult in good health.

This clone has just a few counts. This chain uses TRBV19 with TRBJ2-6; D gene unclear. V gave up 3 bases and J gave up 0 bases, with 15 bases separating them. The CDR3 totals 18 residues. Looked up from germline, CDR1 is LNHDA and CDR2 is SQIVND (reference sequence). CDR3 amino acids: CASSIVPGISSGANVLTF. CDR3 bases: TGTGCCAGTAGTATTGTACCAGGCATCAGCTCTGGGGCCAACGTCCTGACTTTC.

DNA of the CDR3: TGCGCCAGCAGTCATGGACAGGGCAAAGAGACCCAGTACTTC. Translation gives CASSHGQGKETQYF. The J gene is TRBJ2-5, the V gene TRBV23-1; 8 nucleotides match TRBD1. TRBV23-1 is labeled an ORF, and its function is uncertain. Unmatched junction bases numbered 3, after V lost 3 bases and J lost 3 bases. The CDR3 is 14 amino acids.

The CDR3 sequence: CASSLGTAGNTIYF. Written as DNA, the CDR3 is TGTGCCAGCAGCTTGGGGACGGCTGGAAACACCATATATTTT. The rearrangement joins TRBV7-2 to TRBJ1-3, with a weak D call TRBD1 (5 bases). The CDR3 is 14 residues long. Germline V CDR1 and CDR2: SGHTA, FQGNSA. The ends were cut back, 3 bases at V and 2 bases at J, with 8 bases in the middle.

The V gene is TRBV7-2, the J gene TRBJ1-1; D may be TRBD1 (5 bases). V lost 4 bases and J 0 bases, leaving 15 bases between the germline ends. The germline V gene encodes CDR1 SGHTA and CDR2 FQGNSA. This CDR3 contains 16 residues. The CDR3: CASSSSGAFMNTEAFF. The CDR3 region has the DNA TGTGCCAGCAGCTCGTCCGGGGCTTTCATGAACACTGAAGCTTTCTTT.

The J gene is TRBJ2-7, the V gene TRBV18; 16 positions agree with TRBD2. V lost 0 bases, J lost 5 bases, and 10 bases stayed unmatched. Germline V lookup: CDR1 KGHSH, CDR2 LQKENI. This CDR3 is built from 19 residues. CDR3 amino acids: CASSPPGLAGGPELHEQYF. The CDR3 nucleotides read TGTGCCAGCTCACCACCGGGACTAGCGGGAGGGCCTGAGCTCCACGAGCAGTACTTC.

The sample holds one count of this clone. The CDR3 loop reads CASSSTFQLIRDRDYGYTF. The DNA for the CDR3 is TGTGCCAGCAGCTCCACTTTCCAATTAATCCGGGACAGAGACTATGGCTACACCTTC. This sequence joins TRBV11-2 and TRBJ1-2; 7 nucleotides agree with TRBD1. This CDR3 contains 19 residues. The V and J ends lost 4 bases and 3 bases, in that order; junction bases with no gene match: 20. Germline V CDR1 and CDR2: SGHAT, FQNNGV.

The gene calls are TRBV7-2 and TRBJ2-1; TRBD2 aligns across 7 bases. V lost 4 bases, J lost 4 bases, and 7 bases stayed unmatched. The CDR3 has 15 amino acids. Germline lookup yields CDR1 SGHTA and CDR2 FQGNSA. Here the CDR3 reads CASSSQVSGYNEQFF. As DNA, the CDR3 is TGTGCCAGCAGCTCCCAGGTTAGCGGGTACAATGAGCAGTTCTTC.

The rearrangement uses TRBV6-5 and TRBJ1-2; no definite D call. V lost 5 bases and J 4 bases, leaving 8 bases between the germline ends. Looked up from germline, CDR1 is MNHEY and CDR2 is SVGAGI. The CDR3 is made up of 12 amino acids. The CDR3 sequence: CASSPVTYGYTF. The CDR3 DNA reads as TGTGCCAGCAGTCCGGTGACCTATGGCTACACCTTC.

This clone was seen more than once but under ten times. This chain links TRBV19 with TRBJ1-5; TRBD1 is a possible D gene (5 bases). The ends were cut back, 6 bases at V and 4 bases at J, with 22 bases in the middle. The germline V gene has CDR1 LNHDA and CDR2 SQIVND (reference sequence). The CDR3 length is 17 residues. CDR3 in amino acids: CASSDPRTGGGNQPQHF. DNA of the CDR3: TGTGCCAGTAGCGACCCTCGAACTGGGGGGGGGAATCAGCCCCAGCATTTT.

The J gene is TRBJ1-5, the V gene TRBV6-1, with 8 bases that match TRBD1. The CDR3 consists of 19 residues. Germline V gene lookup returns CDR1 MNHNS and CDR2 SASEGT. Germline trimming cut 4 bases from V and 0 bases from J; bases unmatched to any gene: 14. The CDR3 DNA reads TGTGCCAGCAGTGGAGAGGTTGGCAGGGGGCTGGATAGCAATCAGCCCCAGCATTTT. It specifies CASSGEVGRGLDSNQPQHF.

The V and J genes are TRBV2 and TRBJ2-5, with TRBD2 matching 8 bases. This CDR3 has 16 amino acids. Germline values: CDR1 SNHLY, CDR2 FYNNEI. V shed 2 bases and J 4 bases; nucleotides not matched to a gene: 9. The CDR3 nucleotides are TGTGCCAGCAGTGAATTGGCGGGAGGAGGGGCAGAGACCCAGTACTTC. This sequence encodes CASSELAGGGAETQYF.

The rearrangement links TRBV11-2 to TRBJ2-5; D unresolved. Trimming removed 5 bases from V and 4 bases from J, with 14 bases in between. The CDR3 consists of 14 residues. Germline V gives CDR1 SGHAT, CDR2 FQNNGV. The CDR3 region is CASSPHSKIETQYF. In DNA form, the CDR3 reads TGTGCCAGCAGCCCCCACTCGAAAATAGAGACCCAGTACTTC.

This sequence joins TRBV18 and TRBJ1-1; D gene ambiguous. Trimming cost V 2 bases and J 0 bases, with 4 bases left between them. The CDR3 has 13 amino acids. The germline CDR1 and CDR2 sequences are KGHSH and LQKENI. Written as DNA, the CDR3 is TGTGCCAGCTCACCATCCTTGAACACTGAAGCTTTCTTT. Amino acids: CASSPSLNTEAFF.

V gene TRBV18 combines with J gene TRBJ2-2; TRBD1 agrees at 7 bases. The germline V gene has CDR1 KGHSH and CDR2 LQKENI. This CDR3 comprises 15 residues. V dropped 3 bases and J dropped 3; count of bases not matched to a gene: 4. The CDR3 spells CASSPFTGDTGELFF. In DNA, the CDR3 is TGTGCCAGCTCACCCTTCACAGGGGACACCGGGGAGCTGTTTTTT.

The chain joins TRBV27 to TRBJ1-1, with 8 bases identical to TRBD1. Germline-derived CDR1 and CDR2 are MNHEY and SMNVEV (reference sequence). This CDR3 comprises 14 residues. V was clipped by 2 bases and J by 6 bases; unmatched bases: 5. The CDR3 bases are TGTGCCAGCAGTTTAAATGACAGGGGCCCTGAAGCTTTCTTT. Translating it yields CASSLNDRGPEAFF.

The chain is built from TRBV5-8 and TRBJ2-3; TRBD2 agrees at 9 bases. CDR1 SGHTS and CDR2 YDEGEE come from the germline V gene. The CDR3 is made up of 18 amino acids. V lost 4 bases, J lost 2 bases, and 14 bases stayed unmatched. For the CDR3, the DNA is TGTGCCAGCAGCCTTGTAGGTAGCGGGGGTTACCTCACAGATACGCAGTATTTT. Translation: CASSLVGSGGYLTDTQYF.

The CDR3 sequence: CASSRDRAYTEAFF. The CDR3 DNA sequence: TGTGCCAGCAGCAGGGACAGGGCCTACACTGAAGCTTTCTTT. The chain couples TRBV5-8 to TRBJ1-1; 9 bases align to TRBD1. Germline trimming cut 4 bases from V and 3 bases from J; bases unmatched to any gene: 4. This CDR3 has 14 residues. The germline CDR1 and CDR2 sequences are SGHTS and YDEGEE.

The rearrangement uses TRBV6-5 and TRBJ1-4; TRBD1 might be the D (6 bases). From germline, CDR1 is MNHEY and CDR2 SVGAGI. V was clipped by 3 bases and J by 11 bases, with 16 bases between them. The CDR3 is 14 residues long. CDR3 loop: CASSYLGGRGKLFF. In DNA, the CDR3 is TGTGCCAGCAGTTATCTCGGGGGCCGTGGGAAACTGTTTTTT.

The gene calls are TRBV13 and TRBJ2-1; D may be TRBD1 (8 bases). The germline V gene encodes CDR1 PRHDT and CDR2 FYEKMQ (reference sequence). CDR3 length: 20 residues. V was clipped by 6 bases and J by 0 bases, with 27 bases between them. The DNA of the CDR3 is TGTGCCAGCAGGCCGGGGAGGGGTAATTACAGGGGGAGCTCCTACAATGAGCAGTTCTTC. It translates to CASRPGRGNYRGSSYNEQFF.

The CDR3 spells CASSSMGYSSSYEQYF. Here the CDR3 DNA reads TGTGCCAGCAGCTCGATGGGGTACAGCAGCTCCTACGAGCAGTACTTC. This chain uses TRBV5-6 with TRBJ2-7; unclear D gene. The CDR3 sequence is 16 residues long. Trimming stripped 3 bases from V and 0 bases from J, with 16 bases between. CDR1 and CDR2 from the germline V gene are SGHDT and YYEEEE.

This chain connects TRBV2 to TRBJ2-5, with TRBD2 matching over 12 bases. The CDR3 is made up of 16 amino acids. Germline V gene lookup returns CDR1 SNHLY and CDR2 FYNNEI. Trimming at V came to 6 bases and at J to 3 bases, leaving 8 bases not matched to a gene. The CDR3 DNA follows: TGTGCCAGCAGGCCTCTAGCGGGGGGGGTCGAAGAGACCCAGTACTTC. Translated: CASRPLAGGVEETQYF.

This clone was seen just once. This rearrangement joins TRBV18 to TRBJ1-3, with a possible D match to TRBD1 (5 bases). Germline assignment: CDR1 KGHSH and CDR2 LQKENI. Trimming removed 3 bases from V and 2 bases from J, with 14 bases in between. This CDR3 comprises 16 residues. The CDR3 DNA follows: TGTGCCAGCTCACCGACTGGAGGGGTAACTGGAAACACCATATATTTT. Translated: CASSPTGGVTGNTIYF.

The V gene is TRBV15, the J gene TRBJ1-1; no reliable D call. The CDR3 contains 14 residues. Trimming left V 0 bases short and J 1 base short, with 6 bases between. CDR1 is LNHNV and CDR2 is YYDKDF in the germline V gene (reference sequence). The CDR3 region is CATSRDPSNTEAFF. CDR3 nucleotide sequence: TGTGCCACCAGCAGAGATCCGTCGAACACTGAAGCTTTCTTT.

The chain combines TRBV7-9 with TRBJ1-5, with D maybe TRBD1 (6 bases). Trimming took 3 bases from V and 1 from J, leaving 10 bases between them. Germline V CDR1 and CDR2: SEHNR, FQNEAQ (reference sequence). This CDR3 contains 15 residues. The CDR3 sequence: CASSLVGTSNQPQHF. The DNA for the CDR3 is TGTGCCAGCAGCTTGGTCGGGACAAGCAATCAGCCCCAGCATTTT.